This T cell receptor beta chain is from a study of cytomegalovirus exposure and HLA in healthy donors. The V gene's germline CDR1 is LGHNA and CDR2 YNFKEQ. The junction had 9 bases not matched to a gene; V was cut back by 4 bases and J by 7 bases. The CDR3 consists of 16 residues. The PCR contained 60 Vbeta and 13 Jbeta primers. The table came from immunoSEQ multiplex PCR; TCRdb's copy has only in-frame clones and leaves some out. In the table there are about 270,000 clones, roughly two thirds of which are singletons. The genes are TRBV4-2 and TRBJ1-4; TRBD1 aligns across 10 bases. Sample: PBMCs. The receptor's source is a female donor in good health and CMV-seronegative. The CDR3 here is CASSLTGQGMAEKLFF. CDR3 in DNA: TGTGCCAGCAGCCTCACGGGACAGGGGATGGCTGAAAAACTGTTTTTT.